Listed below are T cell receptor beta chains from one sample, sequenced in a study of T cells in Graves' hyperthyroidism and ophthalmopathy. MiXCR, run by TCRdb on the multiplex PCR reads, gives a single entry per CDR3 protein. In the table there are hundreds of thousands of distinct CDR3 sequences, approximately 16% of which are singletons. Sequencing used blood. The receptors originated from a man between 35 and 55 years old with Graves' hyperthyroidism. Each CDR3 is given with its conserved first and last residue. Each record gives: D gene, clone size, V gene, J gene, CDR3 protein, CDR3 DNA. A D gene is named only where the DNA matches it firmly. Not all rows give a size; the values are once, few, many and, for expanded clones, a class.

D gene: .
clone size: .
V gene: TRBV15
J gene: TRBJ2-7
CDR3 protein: CATSDSEGLYEQYF
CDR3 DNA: TGTGCCACCAGCGACTCCGAGGGCCTCTACGAGCAGTACTTC

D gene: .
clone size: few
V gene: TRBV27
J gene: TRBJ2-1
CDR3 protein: CASRGTGIKYNEQFF
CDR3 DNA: TGTGCCAGCAGGGGAACAGGAATAAAATACAATGAGCAGTTCTTC

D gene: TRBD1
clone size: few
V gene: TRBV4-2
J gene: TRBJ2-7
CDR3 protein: CASSQEGDRVYEQYF
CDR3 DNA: TGTGCCAGCAGCCAAGAAGGGGACAGGGTCTACGAGCAGTACTTC

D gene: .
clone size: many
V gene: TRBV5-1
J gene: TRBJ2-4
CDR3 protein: CASSLSSAKNIQYF
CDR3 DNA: TGCGCCAGCAGCTTGTCTTCAGCCAAAAACATTCAGTACTTC

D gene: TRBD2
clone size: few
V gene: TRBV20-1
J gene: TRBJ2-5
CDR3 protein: CSAFNSGGKQETQYF
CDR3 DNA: TGCAGTGCTTTTAATAGCGGGGGGAAACAAGAGACCCAGTACTTC

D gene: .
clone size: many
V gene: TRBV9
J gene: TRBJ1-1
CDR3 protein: CASSVIADTEAFF
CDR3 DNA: TGTGCCAGCAGCGTAATAGCGGACACTGAAGCTTTCTTT

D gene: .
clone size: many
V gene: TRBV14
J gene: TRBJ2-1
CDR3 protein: CASSQVGRVQFF
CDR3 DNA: TGTGCCAGCAGCCAAGTGGGCAGGGTCCAGTTCTTC

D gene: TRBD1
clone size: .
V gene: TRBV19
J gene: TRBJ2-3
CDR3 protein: CASKTGVADTQYF
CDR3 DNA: TGTGCCAGTAAGACAGGGGTTGCAGATACGCAGTATTTT

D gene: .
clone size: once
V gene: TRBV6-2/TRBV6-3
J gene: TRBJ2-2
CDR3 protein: CASTRANTGELFF
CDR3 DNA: TGTGCCAGCACCAGGGCGAACACCGGGGAGCTGTTTTTT

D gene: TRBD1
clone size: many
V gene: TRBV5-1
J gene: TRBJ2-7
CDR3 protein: CASSQLLRQGKFAYEQYF
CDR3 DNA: TGCGCCAGCAGTCAGCTTCTACGACAGGGGAAATTTGCCTACGAGCAGTACTTC

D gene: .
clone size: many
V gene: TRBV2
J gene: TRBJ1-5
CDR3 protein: CASSEALSLNQPQHF
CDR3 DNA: TGTGCCAGCAGTGAAGCGCTGAGTCTCAATCAGCCCCAGCATTTT

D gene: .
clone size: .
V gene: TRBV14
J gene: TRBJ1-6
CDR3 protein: CASSRQAPGNSPLHF
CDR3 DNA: TGTGCCAGCAGCCGTCAGGCCCCAGGGAATTCACCCCTCCACTTT

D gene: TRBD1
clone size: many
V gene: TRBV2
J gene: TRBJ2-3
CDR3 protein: CASSDLGTGGPDTQYF
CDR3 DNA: TGTGCCAGCAGTGATTTAGGGACAGGGGGCCCAGATACGCAGTATTTT

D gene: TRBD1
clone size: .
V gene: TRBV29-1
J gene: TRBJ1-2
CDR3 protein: CSVRGQSRGYTF
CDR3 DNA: TGCAGCGTTAGGGGACAGAGTAGGGGCTACACCTTC

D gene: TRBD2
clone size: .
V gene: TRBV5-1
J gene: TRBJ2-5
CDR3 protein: CASSLRTSGGLETQYF
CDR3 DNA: TGCGCCAGCAGCTTGAGAACTAGCGGGGGGTTAGAGACCCAGTACTTC

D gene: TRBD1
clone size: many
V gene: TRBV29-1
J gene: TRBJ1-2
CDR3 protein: CSVPTGVSLDYGYTF
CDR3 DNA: TGCAGCGTCCCCACAGGGGTTTCTCTGGACTATGGCTACACCTTC

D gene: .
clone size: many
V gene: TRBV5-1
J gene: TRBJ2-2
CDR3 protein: CASSFNRDTGELFF
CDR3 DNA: TGCGCCAGCAGCTTCAACAGGGACACCGGGGAGCTGTTTTTT

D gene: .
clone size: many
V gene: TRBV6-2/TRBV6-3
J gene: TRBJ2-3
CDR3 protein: CASSYQRGVEDTQYF
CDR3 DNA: TGTGCCAGCAGTTATCAGCGAGGAGTCGAAGATACGCAGTATTTT

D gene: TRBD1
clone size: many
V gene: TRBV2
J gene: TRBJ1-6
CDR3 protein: CASSAAGTGYYNSPLHF
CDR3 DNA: TGTGCCAGCAGTGCCGCCGGGACAGGGTACTATAATTCACCCCTCCACTTT

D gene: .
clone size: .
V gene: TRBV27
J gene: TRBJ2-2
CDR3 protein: CASKKGGSGNTGELFF
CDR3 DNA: TGTGCCAGCAAAAAGGGGGGTTCGGGGAACACCGGGGAGCTGTTTTTT

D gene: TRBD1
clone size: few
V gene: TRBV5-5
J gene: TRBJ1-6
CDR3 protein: CASSLGFTGVSPLHF
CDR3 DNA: TGTGCCAGCAGCCTGGGGTTTACAGGGGTTTCACCCCTCCACTTT

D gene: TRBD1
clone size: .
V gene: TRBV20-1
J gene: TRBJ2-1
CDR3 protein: CSATSTGGNEQFF
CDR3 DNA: TGCAGTGCTACTAGTACAGGGGGCAATGAGCAGTTCTTC

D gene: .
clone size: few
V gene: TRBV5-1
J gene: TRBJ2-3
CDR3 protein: CASSLRGGAADTQYF
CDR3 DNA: TGCGCCAGCAGCTTGAGGGGGGGGGCCGCAGATACGCAGTATTTT

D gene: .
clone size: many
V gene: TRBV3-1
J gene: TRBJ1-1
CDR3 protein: CASSPYEGTEAFF
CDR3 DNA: TGTGCCAGCAGCCCCTATGAAGGCACTGAAGCTTTCTTT

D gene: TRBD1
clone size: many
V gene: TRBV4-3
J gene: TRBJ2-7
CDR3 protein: CASSQGTGPREQYF
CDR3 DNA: TGCGCCAGCAGCCAGGGGACAGGTCCAAGGGAGCAGTACTTC

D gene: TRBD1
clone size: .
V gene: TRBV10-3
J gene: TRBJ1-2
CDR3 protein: CAIRGTARGYTF
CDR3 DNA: TGTGCCATCAGGGGGACAGCGAGAGGCTACACCTTC

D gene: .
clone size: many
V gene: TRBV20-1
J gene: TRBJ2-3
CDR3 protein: CSASQVQLGTQYF
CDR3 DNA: TGCAGTGCTAGCCAAGTACAGCTAGGTACGCAGTATTTT

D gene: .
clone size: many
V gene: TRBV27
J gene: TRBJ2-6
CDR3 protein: CASTPSGTGLLSGANVLTF
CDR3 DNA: TGTGCCAGCACCCCTTCGGGGACGGGCCTCTTGTCTGGGGCCAACGTCCTGACTTTC

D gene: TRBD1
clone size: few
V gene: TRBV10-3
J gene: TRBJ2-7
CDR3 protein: CAIRGQGADEQYF
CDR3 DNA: TGTGCCATCAGGGGACAGGGGGCCGACGAGCAGTACTTC

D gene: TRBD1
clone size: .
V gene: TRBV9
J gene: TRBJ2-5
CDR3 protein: CASSTGQGAETQYF
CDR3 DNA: TGTGCCAGCAGCACCGGACAGGGGGCAGAGACCCAGTACTTC

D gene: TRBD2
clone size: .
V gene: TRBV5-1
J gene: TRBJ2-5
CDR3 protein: CASRVGLAGQETQYF
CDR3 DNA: TGCGCCAGCAGAGTGGGACTAGCGGGCCAAGAGACCCAGTACTTC

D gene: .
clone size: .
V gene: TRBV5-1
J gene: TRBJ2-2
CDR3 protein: CASSFRALTGELFF
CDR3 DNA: TGCGCCAGCAGCTTTAGGGCTCTCACCGGGGAGCTGTTTTTT

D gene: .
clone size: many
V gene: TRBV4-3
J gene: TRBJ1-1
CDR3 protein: CASSPRLDLEMNTEAFF
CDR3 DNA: TGCGCCAGCAGCCCGCGGCTCGATCTAGAGATGAACACTGAAGCTTTCTTT

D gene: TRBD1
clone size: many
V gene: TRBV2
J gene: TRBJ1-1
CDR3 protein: CASSGAGGVAEAFF
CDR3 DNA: TGTGCCAGCAGTGGTGCAGGGGGCGTGGCTGAAGCTTTCTTT

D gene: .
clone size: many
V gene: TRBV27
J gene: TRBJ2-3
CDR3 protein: CASSFQSGDSDTQYF
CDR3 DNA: TGTGCCAGCAGTTTCCAATCAGGGGACTCAGATACGCAGTATTTT

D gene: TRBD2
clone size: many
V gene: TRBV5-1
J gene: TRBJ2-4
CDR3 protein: CASSLAGEGIIQYF
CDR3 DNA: TGCGCCAGCAGCTTGGCTGGGGAGGGTATCATTCAGTACTTC

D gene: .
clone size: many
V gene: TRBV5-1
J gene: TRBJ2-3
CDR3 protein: CASSPGQITDTQYF
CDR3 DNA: TGCGCCAGCAGCCCGGGACAAATTACAGATACGCAGTATTTT

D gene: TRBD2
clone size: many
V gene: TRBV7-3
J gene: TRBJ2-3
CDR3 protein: CASSLYGGLTDTQYF
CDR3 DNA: TGTGCCAGCAGCTTATATGGGGGACTAACAGATACGCAGTATTTT

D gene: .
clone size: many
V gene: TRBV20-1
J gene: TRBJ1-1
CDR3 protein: CSARIMNTEAFF
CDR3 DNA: TGCAGTGCTAGAATCATGAACACTGAAGCTTTCTTT

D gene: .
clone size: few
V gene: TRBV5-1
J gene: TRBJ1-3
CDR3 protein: CASSVLGGPSSGNTIYF
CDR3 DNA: TGCGCCAGCAGCGTGCTCGGGGGCCCCAGCTCTGGAAACACCATATATTTT

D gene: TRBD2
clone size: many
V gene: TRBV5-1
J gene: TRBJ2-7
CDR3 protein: CASSFSRDYSYEQYF
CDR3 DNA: TGCGCCAGCAGCTTTAGCAGGGACTATTCCTACGAGCAGTACTTC

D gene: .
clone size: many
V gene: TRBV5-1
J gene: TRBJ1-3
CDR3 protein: CASSLDGFSGNTIYF
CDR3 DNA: TGCGCCAGCAGCTTGGATGGGTTCTCTGGAAACACCATATATTTT

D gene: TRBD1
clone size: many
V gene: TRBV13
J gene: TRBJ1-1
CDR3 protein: CASSLNGQAHTEAFF
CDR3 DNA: TGTGCCAGCAGCTTAAATGGACAGGCTCACACTGAAGCTTTCTTT

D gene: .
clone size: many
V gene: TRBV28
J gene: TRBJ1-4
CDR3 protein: CASSSSGRDTEKLFF
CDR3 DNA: TGTGCCAGCAGTTCATCCGGGAGGGACACCGAAAAACTGTTTTTT

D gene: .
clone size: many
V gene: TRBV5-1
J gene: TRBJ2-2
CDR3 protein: CASSPYWQGGTGELFF
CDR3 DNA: TGCGCCAGCAGCCCTTATTGGCAGGGGGGCACCGGGGAGCTGTTTTTT

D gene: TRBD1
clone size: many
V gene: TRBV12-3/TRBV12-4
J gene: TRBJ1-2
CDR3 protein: CASSSPDRGNYGYTF
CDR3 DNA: TGTGCCAGCAGTTCCCCGGACAGGGGGAACTATGGCTACACCTTC

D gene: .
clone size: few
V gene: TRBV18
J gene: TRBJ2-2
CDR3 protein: CASSPPSGAAGELFF
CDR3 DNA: TGTGCCAGCTCACCACCTTCAGGGGCAGCCGGGGAGCTGTTTTTT

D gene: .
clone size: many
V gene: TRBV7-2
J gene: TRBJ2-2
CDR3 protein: CASSLVSHTGELFF
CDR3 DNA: TGTGCCAGCAGCTTAGTATCCCACACCGGGGAGCTGTTTTTT

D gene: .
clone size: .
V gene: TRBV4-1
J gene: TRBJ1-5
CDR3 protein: CASSQTTSRTVQPQHF
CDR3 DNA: TGCGCCAGCAGCCAAACAACTTCCCGTACGGTTCAGCCCCAGCATTTT

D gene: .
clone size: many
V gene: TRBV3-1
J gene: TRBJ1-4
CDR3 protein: CASSQDSEKLFF
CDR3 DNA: TGTGCCAGCAGCCAAGACAGCGAAAAACTGTTTTTT

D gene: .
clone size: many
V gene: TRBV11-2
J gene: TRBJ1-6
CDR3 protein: CASSFLDSPLHF
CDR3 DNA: TGTGCCAGCAGCTTTCTGGATTCACCCCTCCACTTT

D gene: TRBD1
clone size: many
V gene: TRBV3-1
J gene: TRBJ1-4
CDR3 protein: CASSQTRTGINEKLFF
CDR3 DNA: TGTGCCAGCAGCCAAACCAGGACAGGGATTAATGAAAAACTGTTTTTT

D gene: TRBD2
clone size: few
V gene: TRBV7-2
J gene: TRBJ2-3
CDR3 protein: CASSPRAEPGLAGGQDTQYF
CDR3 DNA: TGTGCCAGCAGCCCCCGGGCAGAACCGGGACTAGCGGGGGGGCAAGATACGCAGTATTTT

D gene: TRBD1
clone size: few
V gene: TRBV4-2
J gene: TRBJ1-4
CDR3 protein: CASSQGWDRPSTNEKLFF
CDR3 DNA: TGTGCCAGCAGCCAAGGTTGGGACAGACCTTCAACTAATGAAAAACTGTTTTTT

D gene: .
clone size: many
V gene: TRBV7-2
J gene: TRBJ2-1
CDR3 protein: CASSSYFYNEQFF
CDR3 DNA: TGTGCCAGCAGCTCCTACTTTTACAATGAGCAGTTCTTC

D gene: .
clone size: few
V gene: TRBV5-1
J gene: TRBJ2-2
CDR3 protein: CASSLGSTGFANTGELFF
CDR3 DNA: TGCGCCAGCAGCTTGGGCAGTACTGGGTTCGCGAACACCGGGGAGCTGTTTTTT

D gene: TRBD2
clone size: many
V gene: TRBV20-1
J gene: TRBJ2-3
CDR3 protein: CSAPRGGDTDTQYF
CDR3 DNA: TGCAGTGCTCCACGGGGGGGGGACACAGATACGCAGTATTTT